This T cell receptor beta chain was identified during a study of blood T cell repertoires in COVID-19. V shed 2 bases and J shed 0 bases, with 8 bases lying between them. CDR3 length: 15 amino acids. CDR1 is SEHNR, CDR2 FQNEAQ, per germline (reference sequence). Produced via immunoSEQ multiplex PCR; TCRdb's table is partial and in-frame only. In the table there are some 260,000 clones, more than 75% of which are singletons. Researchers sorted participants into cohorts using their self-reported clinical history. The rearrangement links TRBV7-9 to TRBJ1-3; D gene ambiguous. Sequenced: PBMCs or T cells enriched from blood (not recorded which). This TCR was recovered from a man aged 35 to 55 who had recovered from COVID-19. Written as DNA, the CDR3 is TGTGCCAGCAGCTTATCACTAGGCTCTGGAAACACCATATATTTT. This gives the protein CASSLSLGSGNTIYF. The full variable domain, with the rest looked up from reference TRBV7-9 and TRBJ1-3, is DTGVSQNPRHKITKRGQNVTFRCDPISEHNRLYWYRQTLGQGPEFLTYFQNEAQLEKSRLLSDRFSAERPKGSFSTLEIQRTEQGDSAMYLCASSLSLGSGNTIYFGEGSWLTVV.